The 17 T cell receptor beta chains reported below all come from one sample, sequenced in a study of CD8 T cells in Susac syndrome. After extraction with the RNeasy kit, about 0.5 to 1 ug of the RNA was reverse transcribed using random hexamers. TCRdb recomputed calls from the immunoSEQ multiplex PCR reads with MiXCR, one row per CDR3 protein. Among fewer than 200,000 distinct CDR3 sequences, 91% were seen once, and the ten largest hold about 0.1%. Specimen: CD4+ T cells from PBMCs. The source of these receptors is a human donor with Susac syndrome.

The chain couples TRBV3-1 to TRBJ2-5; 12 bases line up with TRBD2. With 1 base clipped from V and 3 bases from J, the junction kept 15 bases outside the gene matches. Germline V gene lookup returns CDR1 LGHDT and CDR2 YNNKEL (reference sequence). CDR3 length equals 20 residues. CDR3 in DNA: TGTGCCAGCAGCCAAGGGTCAGTTCGCCCGGCTAGCGGGGGGGAAGAGACCCAGTACTTC. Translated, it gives CASSQGSVRPASGGEETQYF.

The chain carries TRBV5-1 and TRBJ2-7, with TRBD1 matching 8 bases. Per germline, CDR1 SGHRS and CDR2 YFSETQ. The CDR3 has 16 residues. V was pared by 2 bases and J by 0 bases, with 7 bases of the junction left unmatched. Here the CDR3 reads CASSFSRDRYSYEQYF. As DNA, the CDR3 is TGCGCCAGCAGCTTTTCCAGGGACAGGTACTCCTACGAGCAGTACTTC.

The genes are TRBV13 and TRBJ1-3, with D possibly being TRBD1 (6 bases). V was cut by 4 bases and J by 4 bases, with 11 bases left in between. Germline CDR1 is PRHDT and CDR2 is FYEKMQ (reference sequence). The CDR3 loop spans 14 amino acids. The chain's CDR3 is CASSSDSLGNTIYF. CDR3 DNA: TGTGCCAGCAGCTCGGACAGCCTCGGAAACACCATATATTTT.

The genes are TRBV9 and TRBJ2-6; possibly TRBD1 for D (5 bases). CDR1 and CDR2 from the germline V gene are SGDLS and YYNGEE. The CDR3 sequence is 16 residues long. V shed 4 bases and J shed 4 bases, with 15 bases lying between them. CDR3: CASSLEGDTGANVLTF. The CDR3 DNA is TGTGCCAGCAGCCTCGAAGGGGATACCGGGGCCAACGTCCTGACTTTC.

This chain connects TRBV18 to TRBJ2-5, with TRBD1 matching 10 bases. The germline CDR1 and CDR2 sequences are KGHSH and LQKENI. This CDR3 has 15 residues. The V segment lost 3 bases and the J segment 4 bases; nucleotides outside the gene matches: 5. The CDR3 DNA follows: TGTGCCAGCTCACCTGCGACAGGGGGCTTAGAGACCCAGTACTTC. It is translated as CASSPATGGLETQYF.

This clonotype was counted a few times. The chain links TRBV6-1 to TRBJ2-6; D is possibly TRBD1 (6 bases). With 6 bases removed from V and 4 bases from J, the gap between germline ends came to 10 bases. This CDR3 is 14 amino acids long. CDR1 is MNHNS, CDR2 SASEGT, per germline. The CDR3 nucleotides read TGTGCCAGCAGCTCAGGGACAGGGGCCAACGTCCTGACTTTC. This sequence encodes CASSSGTGANVLTF.

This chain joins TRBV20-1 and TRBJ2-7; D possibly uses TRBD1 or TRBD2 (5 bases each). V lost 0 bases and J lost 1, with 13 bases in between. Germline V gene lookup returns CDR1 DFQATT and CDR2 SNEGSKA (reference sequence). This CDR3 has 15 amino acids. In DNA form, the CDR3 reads TGCAGTGCTAGAGATAAAGTGGGACCTTCCTACGAGCAGTACTTC. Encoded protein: CSARDKVGPSYEQYF.

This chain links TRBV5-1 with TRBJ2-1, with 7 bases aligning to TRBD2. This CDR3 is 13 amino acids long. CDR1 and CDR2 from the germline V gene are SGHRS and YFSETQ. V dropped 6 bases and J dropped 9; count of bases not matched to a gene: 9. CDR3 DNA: TGCGCCAGCACGGACTTTGGGGGGGGTGAGCAGTTCTTC. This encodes CASTDFGGGEQFF.

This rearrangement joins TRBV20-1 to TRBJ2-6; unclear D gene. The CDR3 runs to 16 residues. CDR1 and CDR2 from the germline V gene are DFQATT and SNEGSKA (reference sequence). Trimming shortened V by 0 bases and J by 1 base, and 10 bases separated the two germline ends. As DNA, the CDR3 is TGCAGTGCTAGAGACATTTTGCGATCTGGGGCCAACGTCCTGACTTTC. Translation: CSARDILRSGANVLTF.

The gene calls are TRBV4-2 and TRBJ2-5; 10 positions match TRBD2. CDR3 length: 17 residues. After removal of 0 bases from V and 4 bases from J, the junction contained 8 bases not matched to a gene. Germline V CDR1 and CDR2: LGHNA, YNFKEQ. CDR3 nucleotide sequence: TGTGCCAGCAGCCAAGATAGGAGCGGGGGGGCCCGAGAGACCCAGTACTTC. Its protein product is CASSQDRSGGARETQYF.

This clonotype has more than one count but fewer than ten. CDR3 DNA sequence: TGTGCCAGCAGCGGCTCAGGGGGTCCCGGGGAGCTGTTTTTT. Its protein product is CASSGSGGPGELFF. This chain connects TRBV25-1 to TRBJ2-2; the match to TRBD1 covers 7 bases. The CDR3 length is 14 residues. CDR1 is MGHDK and CDR2 is SYGVNS in the germline V gene. J was trimmed by 6 bases and V by 6 bases; bases with no gene match: 7. Full variable domain (missing parts from reference TRBV25-1 and TRBJ2-2): EADIYQTPRYLVIGTGKKITLECSQTMGHDKMYWYQQDPGMELHLIHYSYGVNSTEKGDLSSESTVSRIRTEHFPLTLESARPSHTSQYLCASSGSGGPGELFFGEGSRLTVL.

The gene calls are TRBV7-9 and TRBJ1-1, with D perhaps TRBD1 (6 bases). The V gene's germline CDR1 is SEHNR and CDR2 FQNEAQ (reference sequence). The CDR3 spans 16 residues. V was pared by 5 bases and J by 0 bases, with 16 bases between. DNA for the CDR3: TGTGCCAGCAGCCCGGGGGGGCGAGGATTGAACACTGAAGCTTTCTTT. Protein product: CASSPGGRGLNTEAFF.

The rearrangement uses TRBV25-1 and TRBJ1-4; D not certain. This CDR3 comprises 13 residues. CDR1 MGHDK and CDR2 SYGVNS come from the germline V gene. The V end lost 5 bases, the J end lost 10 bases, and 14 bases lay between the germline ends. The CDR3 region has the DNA TGTGCCAGCAGTTTAATCTCCACCGGAAAACTGTTTTTT. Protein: CASSLISTGKLFF.

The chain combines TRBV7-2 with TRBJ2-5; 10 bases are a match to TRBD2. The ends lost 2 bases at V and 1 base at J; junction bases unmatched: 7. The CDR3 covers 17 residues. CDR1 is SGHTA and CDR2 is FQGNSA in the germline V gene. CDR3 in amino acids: CASSLFTSGGGQETQYF. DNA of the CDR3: TGTGCCAGCAGCTTATTTACCAGCGGGGGGGGCCAAGAGACCCAGTACTTC.

The CDR3 coding sequence is TGTGCCAGCAGGAGGCTTGGGAACACCGGGGAGCTGTTTTTT. It specifies CASRRLGNTGELFF. J is TRBJ2-2 and V is TRBV6-1; D is uncertain. Trimming pared 6 bases from V and 1 base from J, leaving 9 bases between. Per the germline V gene, CDR1 is MNHNS and CDR2 is SASEGT. The CDR3 totals 14 residues.

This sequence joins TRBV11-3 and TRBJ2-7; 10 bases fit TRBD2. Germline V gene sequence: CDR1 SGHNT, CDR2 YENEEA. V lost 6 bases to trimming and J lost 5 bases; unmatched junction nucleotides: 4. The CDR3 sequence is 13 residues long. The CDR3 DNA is TGTGCCAGCAGGGCTAGCGGGAGCGACGAGCAGTACTTC. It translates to CASRASGSDEQYF.

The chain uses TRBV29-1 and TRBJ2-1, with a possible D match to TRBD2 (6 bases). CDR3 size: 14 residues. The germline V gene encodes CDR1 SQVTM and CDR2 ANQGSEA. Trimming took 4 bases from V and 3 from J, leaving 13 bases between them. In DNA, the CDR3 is TGCAGCGTTGGACCCGGGACTCACTACAATGAGCAGTTCTTC. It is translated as CSVGPGTHYNEQFF.